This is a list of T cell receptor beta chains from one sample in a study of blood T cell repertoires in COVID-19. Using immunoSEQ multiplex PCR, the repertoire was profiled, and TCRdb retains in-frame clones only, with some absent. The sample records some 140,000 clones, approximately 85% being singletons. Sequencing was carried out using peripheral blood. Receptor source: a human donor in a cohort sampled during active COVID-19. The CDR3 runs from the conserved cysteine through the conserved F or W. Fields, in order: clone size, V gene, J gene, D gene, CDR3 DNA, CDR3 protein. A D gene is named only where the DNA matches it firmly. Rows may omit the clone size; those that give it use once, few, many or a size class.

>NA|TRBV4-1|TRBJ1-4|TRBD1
TGCGCCAGCAGCCAGGTGCAGGGGGCGGGAAGTGAAAAACTGTTTTTT
CASSQVQGAGSEKLFF
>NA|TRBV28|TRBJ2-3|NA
TGTGCCAGCACTCTAAGGAGCCTTTACACAGATACGCAGTATTTT
CASTLRSLYTDTQYF
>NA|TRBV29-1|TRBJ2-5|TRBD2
TGCAGCGTTCGGACTAGCGGAGCGGGGACCCAGTACTTC
CSVRTSGAGTQYF
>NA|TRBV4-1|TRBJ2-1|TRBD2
TGCGCCAGCAGCCCCGGTTGGGGGGGATTAACAGATGAGCAGTTCTTC
CASSPGWGGLTDEQFF
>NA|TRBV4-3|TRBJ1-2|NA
TGCGCCAGCAGCCAGGCCCTTCACCTGAACTATGGCTACACCTTC
CASSQALHLNYGYTF
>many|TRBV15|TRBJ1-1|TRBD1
TGTGCCACCAGCAGGGACAGGGTGAACACTGAAGCTTTCTTT
CATSRDRVNTEAFF
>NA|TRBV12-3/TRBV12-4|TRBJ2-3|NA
TGTGCCACCTCGTTTACAGACACAGATACGCAGTATTTT
CATSFTDTDTQYF
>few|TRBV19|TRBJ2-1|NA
TGTGCCAGTAAAAACGACAGAAGCTCCTACAATGAGCAGTTCTTC
CASKNDRSSYNEQFF
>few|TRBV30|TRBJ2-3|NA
TGTGCCTGGAGTAGCGGCGCTCACCCCACAGATACGCAGTATTTT
CAWSSGAHPTDTQYF
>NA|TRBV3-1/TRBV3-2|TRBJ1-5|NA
TGTGCCAGCAGCCAAGTGAGGAGGAGCAATCAGCCCCAGCATTTT
CASSQVRRSNQPQHF
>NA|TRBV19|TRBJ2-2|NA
TGTGCCAGTAGTTCCCGACGAGTAGGGCCCGGGGGCACCGGGGAGCTGTTTTTT
CASSSRRVGPGGTGELFF
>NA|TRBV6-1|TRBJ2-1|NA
TGTGCCAGCAGTGAGAGGAATGAGCAGTTCTTC
CASSERNEQFF
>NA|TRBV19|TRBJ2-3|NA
TGTGCCAGTTCCCCGCCGCGGGCTACAGATACGCAGTATTTT
CASSPPRATDTQYF
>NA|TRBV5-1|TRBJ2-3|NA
TGCGCCAGCAGCTTGGCAGGGGCAGATACGCAGTATTTT
CASSLAGADTQYF
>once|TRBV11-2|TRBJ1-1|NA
TGTGCCAGCAGCTTAGTTGGCGGGGACTTTAGCTTCACAGCTTTCTTT
CASSLVGGDFSFTAFF
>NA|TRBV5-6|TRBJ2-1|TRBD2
TGTGCCAGCAGCCTGGGACTACGGGATGAGCAGTTCTTC
CASSLGLRDEQFF
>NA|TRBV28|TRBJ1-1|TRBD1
TGTGCCAGCACCTGGGGCAGGGGGCGTCACACTGAAGCTTTCTTT
CASTWGRGRHTEAFF
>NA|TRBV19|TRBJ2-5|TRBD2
TGTGCCAGTAGTACCGGGACTAGCGGGGGGCAAGAGACCCAGTACTTC
CASSTGTSGGQETQYF
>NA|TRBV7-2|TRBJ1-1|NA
TGTGCCAGCAGCCGGGGGGGGGTTGGTGAGGCTGAAGCTTTCTTT
CASSRGGVGEAEAFF
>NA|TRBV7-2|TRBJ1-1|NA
TGTGCCAGCAGCTTATTAGACAGTGTGAACACTGAAGCTTTCTTT
CASSLLDSVNTEAFF
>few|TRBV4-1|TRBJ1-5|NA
TGCGCCAGCAGCCAAGGGGGAGGGATAGGCAATCAGCCCCAGCATTTT
CASSQGGGIGNQPQHF
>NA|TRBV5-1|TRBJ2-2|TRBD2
TGCGCCAGCGGGGCGGGAGGGCCCGCCGGGGAGCTGTTTTTT
CASGAGGPAGELFF
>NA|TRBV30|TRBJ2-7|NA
TGTGCCTTAACGGGGGACGGCTACGAGCAGTACTTC
CALTGDGYEQYF
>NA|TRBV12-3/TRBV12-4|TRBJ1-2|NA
TGTGCCAGCAGTTTACAGGGGAACTATGGCTACACCTTC
CASSLQGNYGYTF
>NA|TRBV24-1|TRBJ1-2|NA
TGTGCCACCAGTGATTCACGGGGGGACTATGGCTACACCTTC
CATSDSRGDYGYTF
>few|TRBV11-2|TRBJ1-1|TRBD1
TGTGCCAGCGAGTCAGGGGGGTTGTTCGCATCCACTGAAGCTTTCTTT
CASESGGLFASTEAFF
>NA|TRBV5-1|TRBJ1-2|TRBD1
TGCGCCAGCAGCGAGGTGACAGGGACTAACTATGGCTACACCTTC
CASSEVTGTNYGYTF
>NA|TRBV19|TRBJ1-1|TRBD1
TGTGCCAGTAGTATTGGTAGGGGGCGAGGTGAAGCTTTCTTT
CASSIGRGRGEAFF
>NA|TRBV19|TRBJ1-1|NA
TGTGCCAGTAGTATTACAGGGATCAACACTGAAGCTTTCTTT
CASSITGINTEAFF
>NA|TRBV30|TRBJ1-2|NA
TGTGCCTGGAATCACGCAGGGGCGGATGGCTACACCTTC
CAWNHAGADGYTF
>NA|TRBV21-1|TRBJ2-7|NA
TGTGCCAGCAGGGGGGGGTACGAGCAGTACTTC
CASRGGYEQYF
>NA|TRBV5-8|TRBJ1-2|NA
TGTGCCAGCGACAAGGGGCAGACCTATGGCTACACCTTC
CASDKGQTYGYTF
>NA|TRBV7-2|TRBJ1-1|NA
TGTGCCAGCAGCTTGTCTAACACTGAAGCTTTCTTT
CASSLSNTEAFF
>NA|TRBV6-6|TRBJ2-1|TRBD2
TGTGCCAGCAGACTAGCGCAGGAGCAGTTCTTC
CASRLAQEQFF
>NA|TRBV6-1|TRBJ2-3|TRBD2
TGTGCCAGCAGTGAAGCGGGACTAAGCACAGATACGCAGTATTTT
CASSEAGLSTDTQYF